The rows below give T cell receptor beta chains drawn from one sample of a study of T cells in Graves' hyperthyroidism and ophthalmopathy. TCRdb re-derived calls from the multiplex PCR reads in MiXCR, one entry per CDR3 protein. The table lists almost 500,000 distinct CDR3 sequences, about 20% of them singletons. Sequencing was carried out using blood. The receptors were gathered from a woman in her 70s with Graves' ophthalmopathy. The CDR3 runs from the conserved cysteine through the conserved F or W. Each record gives: V gene, J gene, CDR3 length, clone size, D gene, CDR3 DNA, CDR3 protein. D genes are given only for firm matches. Rows give clone size only sometimes, using once, few, many, or a class for an expanded clone.

V gene: TRBV6-1
J gene: TRBJ2-5
CDR3 length: 14
clone size: .
D gene: .
CDR3 DNA: TGTGCCAGCAGTCCCGTCGGACTGAAAGAGACCCAGTACTTC
CDR3 protein: CASSPVGLKETQYF

V gene: TRBV11-2
J gene: TRBJ1-2
CDR3 length: 13
clone size: many
D gene: .
CDR3 DNA: TGTGCCAGCAGCTTTCCGAGGGTTGGAGGCTACACCTTC
CDR3 protein: CASSFPRVGGYTF

V gene: TRBV13
J gene: TRBJ1-1
CDR3 length: 14
clone size: few
D gene: .
CDR3 DNA: TGTGCCAGCAGCTTAGGCTCTGGGGGCACTGAAGCTTTCTTT
CDR3 protein: CASSLGSGGTEAFF

V gene: TRBV28
J gene: TRBJ2-6
CDR3 length: 20
clone size: many
D gene: .
CDR3 DNA: TGTGCCAGCAGTTTACGCGGCTTTTGGCGGCATGTCCCTGGGGCCAACGTCCTGACTTTC
CDR3 protein: CASSLRGFWRHVPGANVLTF

V gene: TRBV7-9
J gene: TRBJ1-2
CDR3 length: 16
clone size: .
D gene: .
CDR3 DNA: TGTGCCAGCAGCTTGGGGTCGGGCCGGATAAACTATGGCTACACCTTC
CDR3 protein: CASSLGSGRINYGYTF

V gene: TRBV7-8
J gene: TRBJ2-2
CDR3 length: 17
clone size: few
D gene: .
CDR3 DNA: TGTGCCAGCAGCTTATTTTGGGCTGGTAGGGACACCGGGGAGCTGTTTTTT
CDR3 protein: CASSLFWAGRDTGELFF

V gene: TRBV2
J gene: TRBJ1-5
CDR3 length: 16
clone size: .
D gene: .
CDR3 DNA: TGTGCCAGCAGTGAAGCCTGGGAGGATGAGAATCAGCCCCAGCATTTT
CDR3 protein: CASSEAWEDENQPQHF

V gene: TRBV3-1
J gene: TRBJ2-3
CDR3 length: 14
clone size: .
D gene: .
CDR3 DNA: TGTGCCAGCAGCCAAGTTCGCGCAGAGGATACGCAGTATTTT
CDR3 protein: CASSQVRAEDTQYF

V gene: TRBV20-1
J gene: TRBJ2-7
CDR3 length: 13
clone size: .
D gene: .
CDR3 DNA: TGCAGTGTCCCGGGACGGAGTTTCTACGAGCAGTACTTC
CDR3 protein: CSVPGRSFYEQYF

V gene: TRBV7-9
J gene: TRBJ2-3
CDR3 length: 17
clone size: .
D gene: .
CDR3 DNA: TGTGCCAGCAGCTTCCACCTCAGGGAGCCGCTTGAGGATACGCAGTATTTT
CDR3 protein: CASSFHLREPLEDTQYF

V gene: TRBV6-2/TRBV6-3
J gene: TRBJ2-3
CDR3 length: 17
clone size: .
D gene: TRBD2
CDR3 DNA: TGTGCCAGCAGTTCCCCTAGCGGGAGTGAGGGTGTGGGTACGCAGTATTTT
CDR3 protein: CASSSPSGSEGVGTQYF

V gene: TRBV10-1
J gene: TRBJ2-1
CDR3 length: 16
clone size: few
D gene: TRBD2
CDR3 DNA: TGCGCCAGCACCGGACTAGCGGGAGGCCCTTACAATGAGCAGTTCTTC
CDR3 protein: CASTGLAGGPYNEQFF

V gene: TRBV19
J gene: TRBJ1-4
CDR3 length: 15
clone size: .
D gene: .
CDR3 DNA: TGTGCCAGTAGAAAAGGTCCTGCGGGGGATGAAAAACTGTTTTTT
CDR3 protein: CASRKGPAGDEKLFF

V gene: TRBV6-2/TRBV6-3
J gene: TRBJ1-1
CDR3 length: 14
clone size: many
D gene: .
CDR3 DNA: TGTGCCAGCAGTTATTCCGTGAGGGGGACTGAAGCTTTCTTT
CDR3 protein: CASSYSVRGTEAFF

V gene: TRBV20-1
J gene: TRBJ1-1
CDR3 length: 14
clone size: many
D gene: .
CDR3 DNA: TGCAGTGCTAGAGAGGGGGGTGGGGACACTGAAGCTTTCTTT
CDR3 protein: CSAREGGGDTEAFF

V gene: TRBV6-5
J gene: TRBJ1-5
CDR3 length: 13
clone size: many
D gene: .
CDR3 DNA: TGTGCCAGCAGTTACAGGGTAGGCCAGCCCCAGCATTTT
CDR3 protein: CASSYRVGQPQHF

V gene: TRBV5-1
J gene: TRBJ1-1
CDR3 length: 14
clone size: .
D gene: .
CDR3 DNA: TGCGCCAGCAGCTCGAACCCACTCGGCCGGGAGGCTTTCTTT
CDR3 protein: CASSSNPLGREAFF

V gene: TRBV29-1
J gene: TRBJ1-4
CDR3 length: 12
clone size: few
D gene: .
CDR3 DNA: TGCAGCGTTTTTGAGACTAATGAAAAACTGTTTTTT
CDR3 protein: CSVFETNEKLFF

V gene: TRBV12-3/TRBV12-4
J gene: TRBJ2-1
CDR3 length: 12
clone size: few
D gene: .
CDR3 DNA: TGTGCCAGCAGCTCAATTTTCTGTGAGCAGTTCTTC
CDR3 protein: CASSSIFCEQFF

V gene: TRBV18
J gene: TRBJ2-7
CDR3 length: 14
clone size: .
D gene: .
CDR3 DNA: TGTGCCACAACTGTCGGGACACCGTTGTACGAGCAGTACTTC
CDR3 protein: CATTVGTPLYEQYF

V gene: TRBV13
J gene: TRBJ2-1
CDR3 length: 15
clone size: many
D gene: TRBD2
CDR3 DNA: TGTGCCAGCAGCCGGCTAGCGGGAGGATTCGGTGAGCAGTTCTTC
CDR3 protein: CASSRLAGGFGEQFF

V gene: TRBV12-3/TRBV12-4
J gene: TRBJ2-6
CDR3 length: 15
clone size: few
D gene: TRBD1
CDR3 DNA: TGTGCCAGCAGCCGGACAGGCTCTGGGGCCAACGTCCTGACTTTC
CDR3 protein: CASSRTGSGANVLTF

V gene: TRBV9
J gene: TRBJ2-3
CDR3 length: 15
clone size: few
D gene: TRBD1
CDR3 DNA: TGTGCCAGCAGCGCGACGGGGACAGGCACAGATACGCAGTATTTT
CDR3 protein: CASSATGTGTDTQYF

V gene: TRBV9
J gene: TRBJ2-1
CDR3 length: 13
clone size: .
D gene: .
CDR3 DNA: TGTGCCAGCAGCGTCGGGGCCCCAAATGAGCAGTTCTTC
CDR3 protein: CASSVGAPNEQFF

V gene: TRBV12-3/TRBV12-4
J gene: TRBJ2-3
CDR3 length: 14
clone size: many
D gene: TRBD2
CDR3 DNA: TGTGCCAGCAGCTACAGCGGGAGTGCCGATACGCAGTATTTT
CDR3 protein: CASSYSGSADTQYF